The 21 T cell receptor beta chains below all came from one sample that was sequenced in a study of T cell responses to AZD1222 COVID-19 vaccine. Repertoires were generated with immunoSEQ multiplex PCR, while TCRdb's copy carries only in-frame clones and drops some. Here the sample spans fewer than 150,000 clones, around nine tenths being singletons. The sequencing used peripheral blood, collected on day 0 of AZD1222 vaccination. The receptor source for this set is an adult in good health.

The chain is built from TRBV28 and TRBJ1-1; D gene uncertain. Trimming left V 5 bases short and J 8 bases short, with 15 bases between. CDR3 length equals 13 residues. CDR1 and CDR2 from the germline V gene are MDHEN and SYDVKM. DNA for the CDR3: TGTGCCAGCAGTAAGAGTCGACCGGTAGAAGCTTTCTTT. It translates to CASSKSRPVEAFF.

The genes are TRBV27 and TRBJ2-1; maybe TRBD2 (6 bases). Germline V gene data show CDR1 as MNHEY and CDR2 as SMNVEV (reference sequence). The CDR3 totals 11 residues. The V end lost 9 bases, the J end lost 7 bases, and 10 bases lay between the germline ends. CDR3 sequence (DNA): TGTGCCAGTGGAAGCGGGAATGAGCAGTTCTTC. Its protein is CASGSGNEQFF.

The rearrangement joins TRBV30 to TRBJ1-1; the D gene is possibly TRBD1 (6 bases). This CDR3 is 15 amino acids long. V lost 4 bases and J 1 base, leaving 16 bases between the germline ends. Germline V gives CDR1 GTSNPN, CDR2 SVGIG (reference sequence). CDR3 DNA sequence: TGTGCCTGGATGGAAGGGGGTATATGGAACACTGAAGCTTTCTTT. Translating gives CAWMEGGIWNTEAFF.

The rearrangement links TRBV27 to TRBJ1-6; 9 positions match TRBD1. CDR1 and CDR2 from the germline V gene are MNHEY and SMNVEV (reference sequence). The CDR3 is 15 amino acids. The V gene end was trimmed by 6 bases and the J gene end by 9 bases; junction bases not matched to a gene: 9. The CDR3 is CASSPGTGLRSPLHF. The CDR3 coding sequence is TGTGCCAGCAGCCCCGGGACAGGGTTGCGTTCACCCCTCCACTTT.

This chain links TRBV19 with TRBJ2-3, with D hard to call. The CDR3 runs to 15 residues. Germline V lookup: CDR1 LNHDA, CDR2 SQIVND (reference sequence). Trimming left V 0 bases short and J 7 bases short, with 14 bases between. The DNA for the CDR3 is TGTGCCAGTAGTATAGATCTTACGATAGCTAATACGCAGTATTTT. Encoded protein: CASSIDLTIANTQYF.

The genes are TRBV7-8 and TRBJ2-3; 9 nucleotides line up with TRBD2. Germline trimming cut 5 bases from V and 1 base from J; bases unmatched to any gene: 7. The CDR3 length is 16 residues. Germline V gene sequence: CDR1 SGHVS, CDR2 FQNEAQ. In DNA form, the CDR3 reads TGTGCCAGCAGCCTCCAAGCGGGAGGTGGCACAGATACGCAGTATTTT. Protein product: CASSLQAGGGTDTQYF.

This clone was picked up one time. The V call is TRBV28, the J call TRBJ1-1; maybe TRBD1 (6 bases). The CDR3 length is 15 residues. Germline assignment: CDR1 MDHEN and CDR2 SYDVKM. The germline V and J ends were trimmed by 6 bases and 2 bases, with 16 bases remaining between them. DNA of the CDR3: TGTGCCAGCAGCCCCGGGTGGGGGCGCAACACTGAAGCTTTCTTT. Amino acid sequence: CASSPGWGRNTEAFF.

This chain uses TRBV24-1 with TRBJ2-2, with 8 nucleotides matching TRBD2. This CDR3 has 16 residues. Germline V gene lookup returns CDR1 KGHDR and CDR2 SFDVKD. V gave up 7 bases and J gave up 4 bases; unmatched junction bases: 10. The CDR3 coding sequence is TGTGCCACCAGCCCTGCCAGCGGGAGTGGCACCGGGGAGCTGTTTTTT. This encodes CATSPASGSGTGELFF.

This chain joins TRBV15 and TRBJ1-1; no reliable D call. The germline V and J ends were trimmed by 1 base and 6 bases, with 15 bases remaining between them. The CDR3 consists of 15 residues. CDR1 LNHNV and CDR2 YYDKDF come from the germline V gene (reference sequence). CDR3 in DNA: TGTGCCACCAGCAGAGTCAAGGGAACCGCTGCTGAAGCTTTCTTT. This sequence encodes CATSRVKGTAAEAFF.

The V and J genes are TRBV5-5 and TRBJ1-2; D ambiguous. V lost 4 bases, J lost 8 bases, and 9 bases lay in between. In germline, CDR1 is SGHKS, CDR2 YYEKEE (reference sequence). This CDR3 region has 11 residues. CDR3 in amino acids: CASSLTGGYTF. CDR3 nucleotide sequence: TGTGCCAGCAGCCTAACGGGGGGCTACACCTTC.

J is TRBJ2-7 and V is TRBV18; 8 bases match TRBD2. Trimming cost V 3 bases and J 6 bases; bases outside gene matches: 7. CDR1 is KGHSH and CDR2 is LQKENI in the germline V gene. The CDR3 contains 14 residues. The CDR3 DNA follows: TGTGCCAGCTCACCCCAAGCGGGAGACGCCGAGCAGTACTTC. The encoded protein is CASSPQAGDAEQYF.

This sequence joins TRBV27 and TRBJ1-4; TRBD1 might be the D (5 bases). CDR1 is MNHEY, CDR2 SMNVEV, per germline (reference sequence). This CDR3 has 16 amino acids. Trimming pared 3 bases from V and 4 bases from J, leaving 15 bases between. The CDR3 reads CASSLFTGRGNEKLFF. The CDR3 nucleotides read TGTGCCAGCAGTTTGTTTACAGGACGGGGTAATGAAAAACTGTTTTTT.

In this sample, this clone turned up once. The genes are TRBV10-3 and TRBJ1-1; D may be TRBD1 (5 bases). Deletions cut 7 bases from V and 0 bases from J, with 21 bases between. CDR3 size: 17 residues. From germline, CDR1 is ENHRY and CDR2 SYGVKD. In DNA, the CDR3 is TGTGCCATCACCAAAAGCGGGGGTGGTCGAGTGAACACTGAAGCTTTCTTT. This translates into CAITKSGGGRVNTEAFF.

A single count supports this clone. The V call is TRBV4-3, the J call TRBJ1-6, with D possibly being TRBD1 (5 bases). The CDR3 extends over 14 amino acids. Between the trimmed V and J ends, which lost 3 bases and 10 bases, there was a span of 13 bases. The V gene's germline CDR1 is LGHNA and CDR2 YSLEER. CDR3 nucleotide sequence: TGCGCCAGCAGCCACGGCGTAGGGGACTCACCCCTCCACTTT. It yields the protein CASSHGVGDSPLHF.

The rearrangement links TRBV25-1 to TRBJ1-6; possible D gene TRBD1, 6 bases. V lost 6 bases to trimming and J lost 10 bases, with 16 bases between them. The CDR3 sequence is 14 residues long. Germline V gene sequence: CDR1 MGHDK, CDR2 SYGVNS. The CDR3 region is CASREPGQSSPLHF. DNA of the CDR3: TGTGCCAGCAGGGAACCCGGACAGTCATCACCCCTCCACTTT.

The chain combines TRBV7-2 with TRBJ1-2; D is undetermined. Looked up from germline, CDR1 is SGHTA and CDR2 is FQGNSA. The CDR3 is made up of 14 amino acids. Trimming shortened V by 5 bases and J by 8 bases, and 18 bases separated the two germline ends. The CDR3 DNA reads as TGTGCCAGCAGCCTGAGCGACCTGCCGGAAGGCTACACCTTC. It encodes CASSLSDLPEGYTF.

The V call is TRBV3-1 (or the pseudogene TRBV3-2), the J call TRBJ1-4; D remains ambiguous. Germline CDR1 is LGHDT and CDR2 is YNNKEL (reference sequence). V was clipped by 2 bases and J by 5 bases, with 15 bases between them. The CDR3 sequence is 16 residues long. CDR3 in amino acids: CASSQPTSRENEKLFF. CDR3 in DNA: TGTGCCAGCAGCCAACCGACTAGCCGGGAGAATGAAAAACTGTTTTTT.

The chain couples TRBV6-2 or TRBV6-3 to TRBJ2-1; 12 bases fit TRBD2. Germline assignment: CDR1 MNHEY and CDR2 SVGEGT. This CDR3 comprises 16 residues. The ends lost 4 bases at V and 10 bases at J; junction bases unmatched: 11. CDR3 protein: CASSSGLAGRAWEQFF. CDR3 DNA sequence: TGTGCCAGCAGTTCCGGACTAGCGGGACGGGCTTGGGAGCAGTTCTTC.

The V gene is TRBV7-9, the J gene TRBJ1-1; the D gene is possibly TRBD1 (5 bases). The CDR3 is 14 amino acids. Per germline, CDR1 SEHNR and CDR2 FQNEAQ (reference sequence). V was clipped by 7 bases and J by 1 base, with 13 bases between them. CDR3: CASTPRGRNTEAFF. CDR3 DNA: TGTGCCAGCACCCCTCGGGGCCGGAACACTGAAGCTTTCTTT. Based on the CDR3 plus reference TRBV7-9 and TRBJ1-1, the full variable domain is DTGVSQNPRHKITKRGQNVTFRCDPISEHNRLYWYRQTLGQGPEFLTYFQNEAQLEKSRLLSDRFSAERPKGSFSTLEIQRTEQGDSAMYLCASTPRGRNTEAFFGQGTRLTVV.

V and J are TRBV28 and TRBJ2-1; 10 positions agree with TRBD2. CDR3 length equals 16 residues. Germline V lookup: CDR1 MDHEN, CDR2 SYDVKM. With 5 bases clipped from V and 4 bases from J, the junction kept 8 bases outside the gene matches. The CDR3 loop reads CASSRQTSGLYNEQFF. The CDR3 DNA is TGTGCCAGCAGTCGCCAGACTAGCGGGCTTTACAATGAGCAGTTCTTC.

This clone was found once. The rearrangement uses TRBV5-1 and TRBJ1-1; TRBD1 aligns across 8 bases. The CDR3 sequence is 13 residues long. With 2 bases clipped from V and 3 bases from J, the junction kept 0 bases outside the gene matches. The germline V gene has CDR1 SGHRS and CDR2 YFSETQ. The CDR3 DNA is TGCGCCAGCAGCTTACAGGGGGACACTGAAGCTTTCTTT. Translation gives CASSLQGDTEAFF.